These T cell receptor beta chains were read from a single sample in a study of blood T cells in healthy people across ages. MiXCR was run by TCRdb on the 5' RACE reads, yielding one entry per CDR3 protein. The sample holds about 640,000 distinct CDR3 sequences, approximately 50% seen once. Sequenced sample: blood. All receptors derive from a man aged 55 to 69 in good health. Each CDR3 is given with its conserved first and last residue. The order of the fields is J gene, V gene, clone size, D gene, CDR3 length, CDR3 DNA, CDR3 protein. A D gene is named only where the DNA matches it firmly. Rows may omit the clone size; those that give it use once, few, many or a size class.

J gene: TRBJ1-2; V gene: TRBV3-1; clone size: few; D gene: TRBD1; CDR3 length: 12; CDR3 DNA: TGTGCCAGCAGCCTGGGACAGGACGGCTACACCTTC; CDR3 protein: CASSLGQDGYTF
J gene: TRBJ1-1; V gene: TRBV28; clone size: .; D gene: .; CDR3 length: 13; CDR3 DNA: TGTGCCAGCAGCGGGCTGGGGGGGACTGAAGCTTTCTTT; CDR3 protein: CASSGLGGTEAFF
J gene: TRBJ2-1; V gene: TRBV12-3/TRBV12-4; clone size: .; D gene: .; CDR3 length: 13; CDR3 DNA: TGTGCCAGCAGCCTCTCGACTAGCAATGAGCAGTTCTTC; CDR3 protein: CASSLSTSNEQFF
J gene: TRBJ2-1; V gene: TRBV20-1; clone size: few; D gene: TRBD2; CDR3 length: 15; CDR3 DNA: TGCAGTGCCATTCGCGGGGGGACAACTTACAATGAGCAGTTCTTC; CDR3 protein: CSAIRGGTTYNEQFF
J gene: TRBJ1-4; V gene: TRBV12-3/TRBV12-4; clone size: .; D gene: .; CDR3 length: 14; CDR3 DNA: TGTGCCAGCACCCCAATGGAGGGCAATGAAAAACTGTTTTTT; CDR3 protein: CASTPMEGNEKLFF
J gene: TRBJ2-4; V gene: TRBV18; clone size: many; D gene: .; CDR3 length: 18; CDR3 DNA: TGTGCCAGCTCACCACCGGTTGCGGGAAAACTAGCCAAAAACATTCAGTACTTC; CDR3 protein: CASSPPVAGKLAKNIQYF
J gene: TRBJ1-1; V gene: TRBV2; clone size: .; D gene: .; CDR3 length: 13; CDR3 DNA: TGTGCCAGCAGTGTGAGTGAGAACACTGAAGCTTTCTTT; CDR3 protein: CASSVSENTEAFF
J gene: TRBJ2-4; V gene: TRBV7-2; clone size: .; D gene: TRBD2; CDR3 length: 15; CDR3 DNA: TGTGCCAGCAGCTCCGGGACTAGCGGGGTGAGGGAGCAGTACTTC; CDR3 protein: CASSSGTSGVREQYF
J gene: TRBJ1-2; V gene: TRBV6-6; clone size: .; D gene: .; CDR3 length: 11; CDR3 DNA: TGTGCCAGCAGTTACAGGGATGGCTACACCTTC; CDR3 protein: CASSYRDGYTF
J gene: TRBJ1-2; V gene: TRBV7-9; clone size: .; D gene: .; CDR3 length: 16; CDR3 DNA: TGTGCCAGCAGCTTAGCGATCGCTAATGGGATCTATGGCTACACCTTC; CDR3 protein: CASSLAIANGIYGYTF
J gene: TRBJ2-1; V gene: TRBV11-2; clone size: .; D gene: .; CDR3 length: 17; CDR3 DNA: TGTGCCAGCAGTTTTCATTCCCGGGACCCAACCTACAATGAGCAGTTCTTC; CDR3 protein: CASSFHSRDPTYNEQFF